What follows describes a single T cell receptor (beta chain). Original processing methods: Estimates of nucleated cell counts were drawn from the amplification of reference gene primers. Clones were read by immunoSEQ multiplex PCR, and TCRdb kept only the in-frame ones, dropping some. That table is the source of V, J and clone size, and D and trimming were worked out from the DNA. The table records about 38,000 clones, around four fifths of them present only once. Trimming took off 1 base at V and 4 bases at J, with 9 bases between the two ends. The CDR3 is 14 residues long. Germline V CDR1 and CDR2: SGHNT, YENEEA. This record comes from a study of blood T cell repertoires in COVID-19. About the study: COVID-19 samples from acute and convalescent phases originated in the United States, Italy and Spain. T cells, B-cell-depleted T cells, or PBMCs provided the cDNA or gDNA that served as material.

The TCR comes from a man aged 45-65 years with active COVID-19. The chain employs TRBV11-3 and TRBJ2-3, with D possibly TRBD1 on 5 matching bases. The sequencing sample was made of peripheral blood. The CDR3 loop is CASSLGQLADTQYF. CDR3 DNA: TGTGCCAGCAGCTTAGGACAGTTGGCAGATACGCAGTATTTT.